The clone carrying this T cell receptor beta chain was recorded only once. Other autoimmune disease, uncontrolled infection, pregnancy and lactation led to exclusion. This entry is derived from a study of Graves' ophthalmopathy and Graves' hyperthyroidism. Germline V CDR1 and CDR2: SQVTM, ANQGSEA. CDR3 length: 14 amino acids. With V trimmed by 7 bases and J by 0 bases, 9 bases remained unmatched. As the template, RNA transcripts were used to amplify TCR beta CDR3 regions. After a first-round RT-PCR with HTBI primers, a second-round multiplex PCR was run. TCRdb re-derived calls from the multiplex PCR reads in MiXCR, one entry per CDR3 protein. The table has 650,000 to 900,000 distinct CDR3 sequences, approximately 40% seen once.

The V call is TRBV29-1, the J call TRBJ2-7; 7 bases line up with TRBD1. The sample comprised peripheral blood. This TCR came from an adult man with Graves' ophthalmopathy. CDR3 protein: CSGQGGTFSYEQYF. The CDR3 DNA follows: TGCAGCGGACAGGGTGGGACATTCTCCTACGAGCAGTACTTC.